The 26 T cell receptor beta chains reported below all come from one sample, sequenced in a study of T cells in Graves' hyperthyroidism and ophthalmopathy. TCR beta CDR3 region amplification was performed from RNA transcripts. First-round RT-PCR targeting the TCR CDR3 was performed with the HTBI primer set. TCRdb passed the multiplex PCR reads through MiXCR, listing each CDR3 protein once. The sample lists approximately 620,000 distinct CDR3 sequences, around 15% occurring once. The sequencing input was blood. The receptors shown here come from a woman in her forties with Graves' ophthalmopathy.

This chain uses TRBV20-1 with TRBJ1-4, with 8 nucleotides matching TRBD1. Trimming took 3 bases from V and 8 from J; bases not matched to a gene: 5. CDR3 length: 13 amino acids. Germline CDR1 DFQATT, CDR2 SNEGSKA (reference sequence). In DNA, the CDR3 is TGCAGTGCTAGGGGGACAGGCGGGGAAAAACTGTTTTTT. As protein: CSARGTGGEKLFF.

Ten or more counts support this clonotype. The chain joins TRBV5-1 to TRBJ1-2, with 8 positions matching TRBD1. Germline V lookup: CDR1 SGHRS, CDR2 YFSETQ. The trim removed 3 bases at V and 8 bases at J, leaving 6 bases unmatched. The CDR3 totals 13 residues. The DNA of the CDR3 is TGCGCCAGCAGCTCACCAGGGGGCCTCGGCTACACCTTC. It yields the protein CASSSPGGLGYTF.

This rearrangement joins TRBV10-3 to TRBJ2-3; 11 nucleotides agree with TRBD1. V gave up 6 bases and J gave up 5 bases; unmatched junction bases: 7. This CDR3 is 15 amino acids long. Germline values: CDR1 ENHRY, CDR2 SYGVKD. CDR3 loop: CAIREDRGHGDTQYF. The CDR3 nucleotides are TGTGCCATCAGGGAGGACAGGGGGCATGGAGATACGCAGTATTTT.

This clonotype was observed many times. V is TRBV24-1 and J is TRBJ2-2; 7 bases line up with TRBD1. Trimming took 3 bases from V and 3 from J; bases not matched to a gene: 3. CDR1 KGHDR and CDR2 SFDVKD come from the germline V gene. This CDR3 contains 15 residues. For the CDR3, the DNA is TGTGCCACCAGTGATGGGACAGCGGACACCGGGGAGCTGTTTTTT. It codes for CATSDGTADTGELFF.

This clonotype has a count of ten or more. This chain joins TRBV7-2 and TRBJ2-3; D gene uncertain. Germline CDR1 SGHTA, CDR2 FQGNSA. Trimming cost V 3 bases and J 3 bases, with 10 bases left between them. The CDR3 runs 14 residues. The CDR3 protein is CASSLWARTDTQYF. The CDR3 DNA is TGTGCCAGCAGCTTGTGGGCCCGAACAGATACGCAGTATTTT.

This clonotype was observed at least ten times. This chain uses TRBV11-2 with TRBJ2-5; D call uncertain. Germline loops: CDR1 SGHAT, CDR2 FQNNGV. The CDR3 contains 13 residues. Trimming left V 4 bases short and J 5 bases short, with 11 bases between. For the CDR3, the DNA is TGTGCCAGCAGCTCCCCTAAACGGGAGACCCAGTACTTC. Translated, it gives CASSSPKRETQYF.

V usage is TRBV9 and J usage is TRBJ2-2; the D is unclear. The CDR3 runs 14 residues. Trimming took 0 bases from V and 5 from J, leaving 8 bases between them. Germline V CDR1 and CDR2: SGDLS, YYNGEE. The CDR3 sequence is CASSVVGWTGELFF. The CDR3 DNA reads TGTGCCAGCAGCGTAGTAGGATGGACCGGGGAGCTGTTTTTT.

Many counts were recorded for this clonotype. The rearrangement links TRBV20-1 to TRBJ2-5, with D perhaps matching TRBD1 or TRBD2 (5 bases each). The V and J ends lost 5 bases and 4 bases respectively, with 11 bases between them. CDR1 DFQATT and CDR2 SNEGSKA come from the germline V gene (reference sequence). This CDR3 region has 12 residues. The chain's CDR3 is CSAEGTAETQYF. CDR3 nucleotides: TGCAGTGCTGAGGGGACGGCAGAGACCCAGTACTTC.

Ten or more counts support this clonotype. The chain uses TRBV5-1 and TRBJ2-1; 7 positions match TRBD2. V was pared by 0 bases and J by 7 bases, with 10 bases of the junction left unmatched. Germline V gene data show CDR1 as SGHRS and CDR2 as YFSETQ. The CDR3 totals 16 residues. The CDR3 spells CASSLVGGRGGNEQFF. The CDR3 nucleotides are TGCGCCAGCAGCTTGGTAGGCGGGAGAGGTGGTAATGAGCAGTTCTTC.

This CDR3 reads CASSHGLAGSQTYEQYF. The CDR3 nucleotides read TGTGCCAGCAGTCACGGACTAGCGGGGTCCCAAACCTACGAGCAGTACTTC. The gene calls are TRBV6-1 and TRBJ2-7; 12 positions match TRBD2. J lost 2 bases, V lost 5 bases, and 10 bases had no gene match. Germline CDR1 MNHNS, CDR2 SASEGT. This CDR3 spans 17 amino acids.

This clonotype showed up many times. This chain's CDR3 is CASSETGEGYNEQFF. The CDR3 coding sequence is TGTGCCAGCAGTGAAACAGGGGAAGGGTACAATGAGCAGTTCTTC. The chain links TRBV6-2 or TRBV6-3 to TRBJ2-1; 7 bases are shared with TRBD1. The CDR3 totals 15 residues. Germline CDR1 MNHEY, CDR2 SVGEGT. J gave up 4 bases and V 5 bases, and 8 bases lay outside the gene matches.

At least ten counts were recorded for this clonotype. The rearrangement links TRBV2 to TRBJ1-2; TRBD1 matches at 7 bases. Looked up from germline, CDR1 is SNHLY and CDR2 is FYNNEI. This CDR3 has 15 amino acids. Trimming at V came to 8 bases and at J to 2 bases, leaving 11 bases not matched to a gene. CDR3 nucleotides: TGTGCCAGCGACCCATCAGGGGGACTAAACTATGGCTACACCTTC. This sequence encodes CASDPSGGLNYGYTF.

This clonotype was detected ten times or more. The chain has TRBV5-8 and TRBJ1-1, with D unresolved. The CDR3 has 13 amino acids. V shed 0 bases and J shed 1 base, with 4 bases lying between them. Germline V CDR1 and CDR2: SGHTS, YDEGEE. Written as DNA, the CDR3 is TGTGCCAGCAGCTTGGACTGGAACACTGAAGCTTTCTTT. It yields the protein CASSLDWNTEAFF.

This CDR3 reads CAWSSGTGSQPQHF. CDR3 sequence (DNA): TGTGCCTGGAGTAGTGGGACAGGGAGTCAGCCCCAGCATTTT. This sequence joins TRBV30 and TRBJ1-5, with 9 nucleotides matching TRBD1. In germline, CDR1 is GTSNPN, CDR2 SVGIG (reference sequence). The CDR3 runs to 14 residues. With V trimmed by 2 bases and J by 6 bases, 5 bases remained unmatched.

The sample holds a few counts of this clonotype. The chain employs TRBV6-1 and TRBJ2-2, with D possibly being TRBD2 (6 bases). The length of the CDR3 is 18 residues. Trimming left V 2 bases short and J 2 bases short, with 18 bases between. Germline assignment: CDR1 MNHNS and CDR2 SASEGT. The CDR3 here is CASSESLLRRGNTGELFF. In DNA form, the CDR3 reads TGTGCCAGCAGTGAAAGTTTACTGAGGAGGGGAAACACCGGGGAGCTGTTTTTT.

Of note for this clonotype: This may be a read error, as it is one base from a much larger clone. The rearrangement joins TRBV11-2 to TRBJ2-1; D remains ambiguous. Germline-derived CDR1 and CDR2 are SGHAT and FQNNGV. The CDR3 runs to 12 residues. The CDR3 DNA sequence: TGTGCCAGCAGCTTTAGTAACAATGAGCAGCTCTTC. Protein sequence: CASSFSNNEQLF.

Only a few counts were recorded for this clonotype. CDR3 coding DNA: TGTGCCAGCACTGGGACTAGCGGTCATGTCGCAGATACGCAGTATTTT. Translating gives CASTGTSGHVADTQYF. This chain connects TRBV2 to TRBJ2-3; 11 bases are a match to TRBD2. With 7 bases clipped from V and 4 bases from J, the junction kept 10 bases outside the gene matches. The CDR3 is 16 amino acids. Per germline, CDR1 SNHLY and CDR2 FYNNEI.

This clonotype was picked up many times. The CDR3: CASTLDRYNEQFF. The CDR3 DNA reads TGTGCCAGCACTCTGGATAGGTACAATGAGCAGTTCTTC. V is TRBV5-6 and J is TRBJ2-1; D is uncertain. The CDR3 has 13 amino acids. The V gene's germline CDR1 is SGHDT and CDR2 YYEEEE. Trimming took 6 bases from V and 4 from J, leaving 11 bases between them.

This clonotype has just a few counts. V usage is TRBV9 and J usage is TRBJ2-7; D is tentatively TRBD1 or TRBD2 (5 bases each). V dropped 3 bases and J dropped 5 bases, with 21 bases sitting between them. Germline V gives CDR1 SGDLS, CDR2 YYNGEE. There are 16 residues in the CDR3. The CDR3 spells CASSAQVGVIGDEQYF. The CDR3 nucleotides are TGTGCCAGCAGCGCGCAGGTGGGGGTGATTGGGGACGAGCAGTACTTC.

Many counts were recorded for this clonotype. The chain uses TRBV11-1 and TRBJ1-1; TRBD1 agrees at 8 bases. Germline CDR1 and CDR2: SGHAT and FQDESV (reference sequence). V gave up 3 bases and J gave up 0 bases; unmatched junction bases: 9. This CDR3 has 17 amino acids. CDR3 nucleotide sequence: TGTGCCAGCAGCTTCCCGGAACTGGGACAGGTGAACACTGAAGCTTTCTTT. Its translation: CASSFPELGQVNTEAFF.

This clonotype was detected only a few times. The chain joins TRBV18 to TRBJ2-1, with unresolved D. V was pared by 1 base and J by 0 bases, with 10 bases between. The CDR3 contains 16 residues. Germline values: CDR1 KGHSH, CDR2 LQKENI. The CDR3 spells CASSPHHQSSYNEQFF. As DNA, the CDR3 is TGTGCCAGCTCACCACATCACCAGAGCTCCTACAATGAGCAGTTCTTC.

Comment on this clonotype: It may be a read error: a sequence one base away is much more abundant. The chain recombines TRBV30 with TRBJ1-1; tentatively, D is TRBD1 (6 bases). This CDR3 has 13 amino acids. CDR1 is GTSNPN and CDR2 is SVGIG in the germline V gene (reference sequence). Trimming cost V 5 bases and J 2 bases, with 12 bases left between them. The CDR3 DNA follows: TGTGCCTGGGTGCGGGGGCAAAACACTGAAGCTTTCTTT. Translating gives CAWVRGQNTEAFF.

This clonotype occurred many times. J is TRBJ2-2 and V is TRBV12-3 or TRBV12-4, with D perhaps TRBD2 (5 bases). Between the trimmed V and J ends, which lost 1 base and 5 bases, there was a span of 11 bases. The CDR3 is made up of 15 amino acids. The CDR3 sequence is CASSLGRQRTGELFF. In nucleotides, the CDR3 is TGTGCCAGCAGTTTAGGGAGGCAGAGGACCGGGGAGCTGTTTTTT.

The sample holds many counts of this clonotype. The chain uses TRBV7-9 and TRBJ2-1, with 8 bases lining up with TRBD2. The CDR3 runs 15 residues. V lost 5 bases, J lost 0 bases, and 3 bases stayed unmatched. The V gene's germline CDR1 is SEHNR and CDR2 FQNEAQ (reference sequence). The chain's CDR3 is CASSISGNSYNEQFF. CDR3 nucleotides: TGTGCCAGCAGCATTAGCGGGAACTCCTACAATGAGCAGTTCTTC.

This clonotype was counted a few times. The chain joins TRBV12-3 or TRBV12-4 to TRBJ2-7; D call uncertain. V was pared by 5 bases and J by 2 bases, with 7 bases between. CDR3 size: 12 residues. In DNA form, the CDR3 reads TGTGCCAGCAGTCAGAACGCCTACGAGCAGTACTTC. This translates into CASSQNAYEQYF.

This clonotype was counted many times. Here the CDR3 DNA reads TGTGCCAGCAGCTTAGGAGCACTAGCGACTACGAACACCGGGGAGCTGTTTTTT. Its translation: CASSLGALATTNTGELFF. The chain is built from TRBV7-9 and TRBJ2-2, with TRBD2 matching over 7 bases. This CDR3 is built from 18 residues. V shed 1 base and J 0 bases; nucleotides not matched to a gene: 8. Looked up from germline, CDR1 is SEHNR and CDR2 is FQNEAQ (reference sequence). The variable domain in full, completed from reference TRBV7-9 and TRBJ2-2, reads DTGVSQNPRHKITKRGQNVTFRCDPISEHNRLYWYRQTLGQGPEFLTYFQNEAQLEKSRLLSDRFSAERPKGSFSTLEIQRTEQGDSAMYLCASSLGALATTNTGELFFGEGSRLTVL.